The TCR beta chain under discussion was sequenced for a study of vaccination effects on CD4 cells after COVID-19 (dated by TCRdb to 2022 to 2024). About the full investigation: To identify antigen-specific CD4+ T cell clonotypes by their expansion, the ViraFEST assay first stimulated PBMC with viral peptide pools and then applied TCR sequencing. Approximately 2 million PBMC per well were cultured with 10 ug/ml peptides in IMDM containing about 5% human AB serum, 8.5 to 10 IU/ml IL-2 and gentamicin. Across the study, the median time from the second dose to post-vaccine sampling was 72 days (range 14 to 241). The Oncomine TCR Beta short-read assay on an Illumina iSeq 100 was used to sequence cultures from other donors in the study. SARS-CoV-2 spike-specific CD4+ TCR repertoires were compared before and after mRNA vaccination in COVID-19 convalescent patients and in infection-naive vaccine recipients. Altogether, nine to ten COVID-19 convalescent patients and a handful of SARS-CoV-2-naive healthy vaccine recipients made up the full study. The research as a whole found: Both infection-induced and vaccine-induced clones contracted markedly at late post-vaccination timepoints, which is consistent with waning T cell responses. In healthy vaccine recipients, vaccine-induced clones were almost all SARS-CoV-2 mono-reactive, with only 1 of 255 cross-reactive with common cold coronaviruses. Only a small number of convalescent patients were included, and no early post-infection timepoints were available, which limited the study.

After less than eleven days of culture, CD4+ T cells were isolated with the EasySep CD4+ T cell isolation kit. Each participant received two doses of an mRNA SARS-CoV-2 vaccine, either BNT162b2 or mRNA-1273. Negative nucleocapsid antibody results before and after vaccination confirmed that the healthy vaccine recipients had no prior SARS-CoV-2 infection. On days 3 and 7, half of the culture medium was replaced with fresh IL-2-containing medium. Unless noted otherwise, every peptide stimulation condition was grown in triplicate wells. PBMC were separated from whole blood using Ficoll-Paque Plus gradient centrifugation and were then either cryopreserved at -140C or used fresh. Genomic DNA was extracted from cultured CD4+ T cells with the QIAamp micro DNA kit. The library was made by the immunoSEQ multiplex PCR assay. DNA from the CD4+ T cells that had been cultured and isolated underwent TCR beta CDR3 sequencing. Per the source publication's procedure: Non-productive TCR sequences were discarded, and reads were trimmed to the CDR3 region, with only CDR3s of 7 or more amino acids retained. Antigen-specific clonotypes were identified using the MANAFEST web app by comparison of expansion in peptide wells against reference cultures. To be called positive, a clone needed expansion at FDR<0.05 compared with the reference and with all other wells, an odds ratio greater than 5, and a frequency greater than 0.1% in two replicate wells. A clonotype was called cross-reactive if it was significantly expanded both in SARS-CoV-2 spike wells and in at least one common cold coronavirus spike condition. CDR3 similarity was assessed by Levenshtein distance using the stringdist R package, and unrooted trees were constructed with ape in R 3.6.1. TCRdb took over this immuneACCESS table, retaining in-frame rearrangements with V and J assigned. Such tables are incomplete; in checked studies, under half of the missing clones stem from an unresolved V gene, and the remainder is unexplained. V and J calls plus clone size are reproduced from that table; the DNA served to infer D and trimming. In all, the sample holds about 45,000 clones, and around 70% of those were seen once. Less than 10% of the sample is held by the ten biggest clonotypes.

Comments on this clone: What this receptor recognizes is not known. No much larger clone exists at a distance of one base, and base qualities are not known.

From cysteine to phenylalanine, the CDR3 is 15 amino acids long. Just CDR3 DNA is preserved here, 45 bases in frame from base 1. For this chain, trimming is 1 base at the V end and 4 bases at the J end, and the number of junction bases without a gene match is 7. CDR1 and CDR2 were assigned from the germline V gene (reference sequence) as GTSNPN and SVGIG. In this chain, TRBV30 is recombined with TRBJ2-5, with 9 bases aligning to TRBD2. The sequence derives from a human donor who received a COVID-19 vaccine. The specimen comprised CD4+ T cells from PBMCs cultured without peptide, sampled after COVID-19 vaccination. The CDR3: CAWSEAGGRGETQYF. The nucleotide sequence is TGTGCCTGGAGTGAAGCGGGGGGCCGGGGAGAGACCCAGTACTTC.